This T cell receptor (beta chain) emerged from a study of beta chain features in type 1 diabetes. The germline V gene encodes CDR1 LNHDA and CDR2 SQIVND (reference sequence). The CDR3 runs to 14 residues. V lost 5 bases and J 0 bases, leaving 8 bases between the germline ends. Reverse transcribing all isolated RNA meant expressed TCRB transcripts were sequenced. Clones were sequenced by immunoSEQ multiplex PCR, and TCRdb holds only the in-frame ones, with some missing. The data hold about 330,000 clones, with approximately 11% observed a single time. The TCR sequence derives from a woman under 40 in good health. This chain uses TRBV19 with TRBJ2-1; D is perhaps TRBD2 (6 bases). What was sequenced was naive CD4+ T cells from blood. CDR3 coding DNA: TGTGCCAGTAGTGACGGGAGCTCCTACAATGAGCAGTTCTTC. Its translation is CASSDGSSYNEQFF.